What follows is one T cell receptor (beta chain) and its context. No antigen is known for it. From the 5' RACE reads, TCRdb called clonotypes with MiXCR, one entry per CDR3 protein. The sample lists 90,000 to 120,000 distinct CDR3 sequences, around 24% seen once, with 12% in the top ten. The record originates from a study of CD8 T cells in ankylosing spondylitis. The CDR3 spans 12 residues. The germline V gene has CDR1 SGHNT and CDR2 YENEEA. Trimming took off 3 bases at V and 9 bases at J, with 9 bases between the two ends. Whole-study findings and limits: Matched ankylosing spondylitis synovial fluid reportedly showed significant enrichment of disease-linked clones.

The TCR comes from a male donor with ankylosing spondylitis. The sequencing input was synovial fluid, either unsorted or a sorted T cell fraction (not recorded which). The chain uses TRBV11-3 and TRBJ2-1; no clear D gene. In nucleotides, the CDR3 is TGTGCCAGCAGCTTTGGGCCGGTTGAGCAGTTCTTC. Protein sequence: CASSFGPVEQFF. Looking up the rest from reference TRBV11-3 and TRBJ2-1 gives the full variable domain: EAGVVQSPRYKIIEKKQPVAFWCNPISGHNTLYWYLQNLGQGPELLIRYENEEAVDDSQLPKDRFSAERLKGVDSTLKIQPAELGDSAVYLCASSFGPVEQFFGPGTRLTVL.